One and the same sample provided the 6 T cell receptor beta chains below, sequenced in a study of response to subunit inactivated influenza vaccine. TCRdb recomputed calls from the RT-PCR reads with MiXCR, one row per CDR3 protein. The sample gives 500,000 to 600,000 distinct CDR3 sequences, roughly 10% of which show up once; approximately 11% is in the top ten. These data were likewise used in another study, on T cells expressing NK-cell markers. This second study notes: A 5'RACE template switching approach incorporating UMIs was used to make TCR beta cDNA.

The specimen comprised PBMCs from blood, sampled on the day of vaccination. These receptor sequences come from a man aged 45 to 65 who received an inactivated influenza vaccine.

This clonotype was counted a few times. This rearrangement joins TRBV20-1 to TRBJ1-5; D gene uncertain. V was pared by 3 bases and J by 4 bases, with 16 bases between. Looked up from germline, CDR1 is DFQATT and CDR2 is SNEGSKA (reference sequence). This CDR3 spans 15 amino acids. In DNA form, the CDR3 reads TGCAGTGCTAGTGTCACGGGGAGACTGAATCAGCCCCAGCATTTT. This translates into CSASVTGRLNQPQHF.

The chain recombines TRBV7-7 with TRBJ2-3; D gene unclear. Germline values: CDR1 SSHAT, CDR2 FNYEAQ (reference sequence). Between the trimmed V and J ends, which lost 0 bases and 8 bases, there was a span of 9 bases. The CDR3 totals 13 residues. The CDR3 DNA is TGTGCCAGCAGCTTAGCGGACCAAGCTACGCAGTATTTT. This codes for CASSLADQATQYF.

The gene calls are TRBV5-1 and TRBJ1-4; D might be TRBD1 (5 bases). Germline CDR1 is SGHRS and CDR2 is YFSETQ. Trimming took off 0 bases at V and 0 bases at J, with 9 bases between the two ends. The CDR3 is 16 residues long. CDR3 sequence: CASSLGQRSTNEKLFF. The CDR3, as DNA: TGCGCCAGCAGCTTGGGACAGAGATCAACTAATGAAAAACTGTTTTTT. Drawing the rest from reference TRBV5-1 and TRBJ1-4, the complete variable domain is KAGVTQTPRYLIKTRGQQVTLSCSPISGHRSVSWYQQTPGQGLQFLFEYFSETQRNKGNFPGRFSGRQFSNSRSEMNVSTLELGDSALYLCASSLGQRSTNEKLFFGSGTQLSVL.

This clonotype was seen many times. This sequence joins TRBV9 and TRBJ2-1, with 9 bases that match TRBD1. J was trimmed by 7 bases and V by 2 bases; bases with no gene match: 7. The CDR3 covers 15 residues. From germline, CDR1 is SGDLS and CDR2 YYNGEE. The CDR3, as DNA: TGTGCCAGCAGCGTCACCGGGACAGGGAGAAATGAGCAGTTCTTC. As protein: CASSVTGTGRNEQFF.

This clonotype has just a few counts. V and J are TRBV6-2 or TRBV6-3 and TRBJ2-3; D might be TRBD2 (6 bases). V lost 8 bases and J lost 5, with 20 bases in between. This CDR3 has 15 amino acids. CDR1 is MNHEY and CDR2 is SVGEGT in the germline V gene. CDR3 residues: CASQPGDTHRDTQYF. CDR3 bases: TGTGCCAGCCAACCGGGAGACACACACAGAGATACGCAGTATTTT.

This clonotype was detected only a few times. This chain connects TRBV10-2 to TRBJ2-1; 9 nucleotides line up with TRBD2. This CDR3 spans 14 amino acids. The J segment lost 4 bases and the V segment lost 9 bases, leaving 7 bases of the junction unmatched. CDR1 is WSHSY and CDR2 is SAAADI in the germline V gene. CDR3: CASFSGGLYNEQFF. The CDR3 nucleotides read TGCGCCAGTTTTAGCGGGGGACTTTACAATGAGCAGTTCTTC.